The following is a TCR beta chain sequence with its context. The germline V gene encodes CDR1 MGHDK and CDR2 SYGVNS. The ends were cut back, 4 bases at V and 5 bases at J, with 11 bases in the middle. This CDR3 region has 13 residues. The sample comes from a study of T cell clones after liver transplantation. Study at large: Tolerant meant at least one year fully off immunosuppression without liver enzymes above twice normal.

The protocol was immunoSEQ multiplex PCR, while the TCRdb copy is restricted to in-frame clones and leaves out a portion. The top ten hold around 0.8% of the sample, which has around 110,000 clones, approximately 90% seen once. The source is a human patient who received a liver transplant. These T cells may partly come from the graft donor. The input for sequencing was CD4+ T cells from blood, taken 12 months after liver transplant. The rearrangement uses TRBV25-1 and TRBJ1-1; D gene ambiguous. In DNA, the CDR3 is TGTGCCAGCAGTGCCGCGTTCGCGACTGAAGCTTTCTTT. Translated, it gives CASSAAFATEAFF.